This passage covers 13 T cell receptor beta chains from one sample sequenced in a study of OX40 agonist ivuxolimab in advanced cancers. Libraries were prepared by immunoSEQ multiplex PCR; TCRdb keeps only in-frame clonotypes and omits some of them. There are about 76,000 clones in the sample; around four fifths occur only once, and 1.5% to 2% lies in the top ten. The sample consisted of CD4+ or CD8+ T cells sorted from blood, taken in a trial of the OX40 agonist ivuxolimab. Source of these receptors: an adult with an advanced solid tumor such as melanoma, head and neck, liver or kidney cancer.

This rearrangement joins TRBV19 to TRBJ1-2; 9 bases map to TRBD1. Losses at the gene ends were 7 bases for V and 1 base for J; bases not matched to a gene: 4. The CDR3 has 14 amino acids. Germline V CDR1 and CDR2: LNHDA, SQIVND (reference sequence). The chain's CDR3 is CASKQGALNYGYTF. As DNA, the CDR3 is TGTGCCAGTAAACAGGGGGCTCTTAACTATGGCTACACCTTC.

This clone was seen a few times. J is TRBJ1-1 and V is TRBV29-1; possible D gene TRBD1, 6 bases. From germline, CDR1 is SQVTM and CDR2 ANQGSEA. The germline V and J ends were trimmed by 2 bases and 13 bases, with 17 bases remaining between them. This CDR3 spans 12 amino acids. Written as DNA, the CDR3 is TGCAGCGTTGAATTAGCGATGGGGGCGGGTTTCTTT. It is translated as CSVELAMGAGFF.

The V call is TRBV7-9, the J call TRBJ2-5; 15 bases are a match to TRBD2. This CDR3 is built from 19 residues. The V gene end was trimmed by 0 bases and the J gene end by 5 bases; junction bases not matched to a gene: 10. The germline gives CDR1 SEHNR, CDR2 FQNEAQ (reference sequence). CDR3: CASSLARGLAGGPGETQYF. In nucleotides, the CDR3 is TGTGCCAGCAGCTTAGCCCGCGGACTAGCGGGAGGGCCCGGGGAGACCCAGTACTTC.

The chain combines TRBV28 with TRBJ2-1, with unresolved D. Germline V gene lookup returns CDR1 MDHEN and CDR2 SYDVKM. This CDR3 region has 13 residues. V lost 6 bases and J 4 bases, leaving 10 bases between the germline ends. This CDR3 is CASSLSPYNEQFF. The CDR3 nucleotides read TGTGCCAGCAGCCTCTCCCCTTACAATGAGCAGTTCTTC.

The CDR3 sequence: CASSLLGLETQYF. The CDR3 DNA reads TGCGCCAGCAGCTTGTTAGGGCTGGAGACCCAGTACTTC. The chain couples TRBV5-1 to TRBJ2-5; no clear D. Germline CDR1 and CDR2: SGHRS and YFSETQ. V lost 1 base and J lost 5, with 9 bases in between. The CDR3 covers 13 residues.

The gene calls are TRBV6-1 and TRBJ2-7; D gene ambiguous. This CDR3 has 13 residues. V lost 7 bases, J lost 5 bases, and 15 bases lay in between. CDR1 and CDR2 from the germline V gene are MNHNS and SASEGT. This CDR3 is CASTHPMLDEQYF. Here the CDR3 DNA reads TGTGCCAGCACCCACCCGATGCTCGACGAGCAGTACTTC.

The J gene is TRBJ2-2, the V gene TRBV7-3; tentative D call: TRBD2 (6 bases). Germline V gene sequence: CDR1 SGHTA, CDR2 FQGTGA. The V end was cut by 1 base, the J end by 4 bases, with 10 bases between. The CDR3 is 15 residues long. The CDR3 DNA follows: TGTGCCAGCAGCTTAAATAGCGGAGGCACCGGGGAGCTGTTTTTT. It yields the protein CASSLNSGGTGELFF.

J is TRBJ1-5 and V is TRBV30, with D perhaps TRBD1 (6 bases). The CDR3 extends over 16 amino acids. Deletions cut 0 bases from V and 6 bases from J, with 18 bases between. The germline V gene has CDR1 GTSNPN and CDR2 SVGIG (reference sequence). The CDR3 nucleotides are TGTGCCTGGAGTGTACACTCAGGGGCCCCCAGTCAGCCCCAGCATTTT. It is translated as CAWSVHSGAPSQPQHF.

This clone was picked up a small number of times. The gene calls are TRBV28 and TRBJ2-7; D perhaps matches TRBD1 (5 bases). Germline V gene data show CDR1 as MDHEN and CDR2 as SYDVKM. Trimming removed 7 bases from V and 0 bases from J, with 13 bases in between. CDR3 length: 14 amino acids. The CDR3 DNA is TGTGCCAGCACCGAACCCGACAGCTCCTACGAGCAGTACTTC. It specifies CASTEPDSSYEQYF.

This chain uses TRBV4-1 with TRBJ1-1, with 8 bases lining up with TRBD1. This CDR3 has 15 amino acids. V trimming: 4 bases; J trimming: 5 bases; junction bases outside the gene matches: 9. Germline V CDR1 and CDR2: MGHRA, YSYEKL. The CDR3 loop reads CASSPMNRGRTEAFF. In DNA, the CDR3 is TGCGCCAGCAGCCCCATGAACAGGGGGAGGACTGAAGCTTTCTTT.

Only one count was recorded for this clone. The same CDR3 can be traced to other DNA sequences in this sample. CDR3 region: CASSQELAGYEQYF. For the CDR3, the DNA is TGCGCCAGCAGCCAAGAACTAGCGGGTTACGAGCAGTACTTC. The chain combines TRBV4-1 with TRBJ2-7; TRBD2 matches at 9 bases. Trimming removed 0 bases from V and 4 bases from J; junction bases left unmatched: 1. CDR3 length: 14 residues. Germline V gives CDR1 MGHRA, CDR2 YSYEKL.

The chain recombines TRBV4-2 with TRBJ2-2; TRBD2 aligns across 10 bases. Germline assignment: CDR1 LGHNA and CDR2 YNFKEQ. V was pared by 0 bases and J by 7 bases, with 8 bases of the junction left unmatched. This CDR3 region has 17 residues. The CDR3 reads CASSQEVAGGSGGELFF. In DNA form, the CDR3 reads TGTGCCAGCAGCCAAGAAGTAGCGGGGGGTTCTGGCGGGGAGCTGTTTTTT.

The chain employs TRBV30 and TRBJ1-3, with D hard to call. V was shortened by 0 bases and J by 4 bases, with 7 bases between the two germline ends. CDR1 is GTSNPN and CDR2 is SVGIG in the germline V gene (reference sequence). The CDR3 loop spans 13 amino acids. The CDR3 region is CAWSVGRGNTIYF. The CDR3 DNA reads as TGTGCCTGGAGTGTGGGCAGGGGAAACACCATATATTTT.